This TCR beta chain was retrieved from a study of T cell repertoires in cytomegalovirus infection. Study information: A matching HLA type, together with CMV infection, was signaled by public TCR beta signatures.

TCRdb reanalysed the reads using MiXCR and keeps one entry per CDR3 protein. The data show roughly 600,000 distinct CDR3 sequences, roughly 24% seen once. Germline V gives CDR1 SEHNR, CDR2 FQNEAQ (reference sequence). V gave up 5 bases and J gave up 7 bases, with 11 bases separating them. The CDR3 is 12 residues long. There are many counts of this clonotype. The sample was CD8+ T cells from PBMCs. The receptor comes from a human donor in good health (CMV status not recorded). Some clones in this sample may be carry-over from other donors' samples. The gene calls are TRBV7-9 and TRBJ1-1; D perhaps matches TRBD1 (5 bases). The CDR3 sequence: CASSESGSEAFF. CDR3 nucleotide sequence: TGTGCCAGCAGCGAATCAGGGAGTGAAGCTTTCTTT.